This TCR beta chain was obtained from a study of control samples from healthy donors and cancer patients. This CDR3 is built from 15 residues. Trimming took 0 bases from V and 4 from J, leaving 12 bases between them. Germline values: CDR1 LNHNV, CDR2 YYDKDF (reference sequence). The method was immunoSEQ multiplex PCR; TCRdb's version includes in-frame clones alone and lacks a portion of them. The sample has tens of thousands of clones; over 85% are singletons. The receptor's source is a woman in her thirties or forties with lung cancer. The rearrangement joins TRBV15 to TRBJ1-1; TRBD1 might be the D (6 bases). Sequencing was carried out using PBMCs. CDR3 in DNA: TGTGCCACCAGCAGAGATCAGGGGCCGGGCACTGAAGCTTTCTTT. Its translation is CATSRDQGPGTEAFF.